The entry below describes one T cell receptor (beta chain). This CDR3 region has 14 residues. Germline V gene sequence: CDR1 SGHRS, CDR2 YFSETQ. V was pared by 3 bases and J by 0 bases, with 9 bases between. The sample is drawn from a study of CD8+ T cells in alopecia areata. Lesional scalp punch biopsies and peripheral blood came from alopecia areata patients. Cell sorting was applied to PBMCs, and CD4+ and CD8+ T cells were collected. Sequencing used cDNA as its template, made by extracting RNA and reverse transcribing it. Clones were read by immunoSEQ multiplex PCR, and TCRdb kept only the in-frame ones, dropping some. In the table there are some 110,000 clones, around two fifths of which are singletons.

The sequenced material came from CD4+ T cells sorted from blood. V gene TRBV5-1 combines with J gene TRBJ2-5; D gene uncertain. The receptor's source is a human donor with alopecia areata. CDR3 in amino acids: CASSYGRNQETQYF. The CDR3 DNA reads TGCGCCAGCAGCTACGGCCGGAACCAAGAGACCCAGTACTTC.